A single sample is the source of the 32 T cell receptor beta chains below, sequenced in a study of blood T cell repertoires in COVID-19 (TCRdb year 2020). The library was produced with the immunoSEQ multiplex PCR assay. TCRdb took over this immuneACCESS table, retaining in-frame rearrangements with V and J assigned. Such tables are incomplete; in checked studies, under half of the missing clones stem from an unresolved V gene, and the remainder is unexplained. The sample table holds fewer than 65,000 clones, of which approximately 90% were seen once. The ten most abundant clones make up under 20% of the sample. Sequenced input: peripheral blood. Every receptor here comes from an older woman with COVID-19, enrolled during active disease.

The chain uses TRBV28 and TRBJ2-3; a weak D match, TRBD1 (6 bases). Germline values: CDR1 MDHEN, CDR2 SYDVKM. V was cut by 6 bases and J by 1 base, with 14 bases left in between. The CDR3 length is 15 residues. The CDR3 DNA is TGTGCCAGCAGCTCCCAGGGGTCAGGCACAGATACGCAGTATTTT. Protein sequence: CASSSQGSGTDTQYF.

This sequence joins TRBV15 and TRBJ1-1; D ambiguous. V was trimmed by 1 base and J by 3 bases, leaving 15 bases between them. The CDR3 loop spans 16 amino acids. CDR1 and CDR2 (germline): LNHNV, YYDKDF (reference sequence). The CDR3 region is CATSRGVRSQDTEAFF. In DNA, the CDR3 is TGTGCCACCAGCAGAGGGGTCAGATCTCAGGACACTGAAGCTTTCTTT.

The chain employs TRBV24-1 and TRBJ1-5; 8 nucleotides line up with TRBD1. J lost 0 bases, V lost 5 bases, and 8 bases had no gene match. The CDR3 sequence is 17 residues long. Germline CDR1 is KGHDR and CDR2 is SFDVKD. The CDR3 DNA reads as TGTGCCACCAGTGTCCTTCAGGGGGCGCGTAGCAATCAGCCCCAGCATTTT. Its protein is CATSVLQGARSNQPQHF.

The chain is built from TRBV7-8 and TRBJ1-6, with a weak D call TRBD1 (5 bases). Germline V gene sequence: CDR1 SGHVS, CDR2 FQNEAQ. Trimming took off 7 bases at V and 0 bases at J, with 16 bases between the two ends. CDR3 length: 17 residues. Here the CDR3 DNA reads TGTGCCAGCATCCCGGGGGGTCCCAGCTCCTATAATTCACCCCTCCACTTT. This codes for CASIPGGPSSYNSPLHF.

The genes are TRBV29-1 and TRBJ2-7, with a weak D call TRBD2 (6 bases). The CDR3 is 12 residues long. Germline V gene lookup returns CDR1 SQVTM and CDR2 ANQGSEA. The V gene lost 7 bases and the J gene lost 8 bases, with 18 bases spanning the gap. CDR3 nucleotide sequence: TGCAGCGCCCTCGTAGGGGACTCAAAGCAGTACTTC. This gives the protein CSALVGDSKQYF.

The chain combines TRBV15 with TRBJ1-4, with a tentative D call TRBD1 (5 bases). The CDR3 is made up of 15 amino acids. The V end lost 1 base, the J end lost 8 bases, and 14 bases lay between the germline ends. Germline-derived CDR1 and CDR2 are LNHNV and YYDKDF (reference sequence). The CDR3 coding sequence is TGTGCCACCAGCAGAGCAGGGCAGGAACAAGAAAAACTGTTTTTT. Translated: CATSRAGQEQEKLFF. Together with reference TRBV15 and TRBJ1-4, the CDR3 gives the full variable domain: DAMVIQNPRYQVTQFGKPVTLSCSQTLNHNVMYWYQQKSSQAPKLLFHYYDKDFNNEADTPDNFQSRRPNTSFCFLDIRSPGLGDTAMYLCATSRAGQEQEKLFFGSGTQLSVL.

The chain employs TRBV5-1 and TRBJ2-2; TRBD2 agrees at 7 bases. This CDR3 has 15 amino acids. Germline-derived CDR1 and CDR2 are SGHRS and YFSETQ. Trimming removed 3 bases from V and 2 bases from J; junction bases left unmatched: 4. CDR3 in DNA: TGCGCCAGCAGCTCGGGAGGCGGCAACACCGGGGAGCTGTTTTTT. Its protein is CASSSGGGNTGELFF.

This clone was observed a few times. The chain has TRBV29-1 and TRBJ2-7; 7 bases align to TRBD1. Unmatched junction bases numbered 13, after V lost 3 bases and J lost 2 bases. Germline CDR1 reads SQVTM; CDR2 reads ANQGSEA. The CDR3 is 16 residues long. The CDR3 reads CSVDKRGRQGTYEQYF. The CDR3 DNA sequence: TGCAGCGTTGACAAGAGGGGGAGACAGGGAACCTACGAGCAGTACTTC.

The rearrangement uses TRBV9 and TRBJ2-7, with 9 bases identical to TRBD2. Germline CDR1 reads SGDLS; CDR2 reads YYNGEE. J gave up 0 bases and V 3 bases, and 10 bases lay outside the gene matches. The length of the CDR3 is 17 residues. In DNA, the CDR3 is TGTGCCAGCAGCGAAACTAGCGGGTACGGGAGCTCCTACGAGCAGTACTTC. Residues: CASSETSGYGSSYEQYF.

This clone was found once. The chain combines TRBV27 with TRBJ2-3; 9 bases agree with TRBD2. V shed 5 bases, J shed 0 bases, and the junction held 9 bases outside the gene matches. The CDR3 length is 17 residues. The germline CDR1 and CDR2 sequences are MNHEY and SMNVEV (reference sequence). CDR3 in amino acids: CASSNLAGLLSTDTQYF. Here the CDR3 DNA reads TGTGCCAGCAGTAACCTAGCGGGACTTTTGAGCACAGATACGCAGTATTTT.

CDR3 protein: CASSQGDSFGEAFF. Written as DNA, the CDR3 is TGTGCCAGCAGTCAGGGGGACAGTTTTGGTGAAGCTTTCTTT. The chain employs TRBV6-4 and TRBJ1-1; TRBD1 matches 7 bases. V lost 5 bases to trimming and J lost 7 bases; unmatched junction nucleotides: 10. This CDR3 spans 14 amino acids. The germline V gene encodes CDR1 MRHNA and CDR2 SNTAGT.

This clone was counted a single time. V gene TRBV4-3 combines with J gene TRBJ2-1; 7 bases are shared with TRBD2. Per germline, CDR1 LGHNA and CDR2 YSLEER. This CDR3 region has 15 residues. V trimming: 3 bases; J trimming: 2 bases; junction bases outside the gene matches: 4. The chain's CDR3 is CASSHSGVAYNEQFF. CDR3 coding DNA: TGCGCCAGCAGCCACAGCGGGGTCGCCTACAATGAGCAGTTCTTC.

The V call is TRBV15, the J call TRBJ2-7; weak D call: TRBD1 (5 bases). Germline V gene sequence: CDR1 LNHNV, CDR2 YYDKDF (reference sequence). V lost 8 bases, J lost 1 base, and 15 bases lay in between. The CDR3 spans 14 residues. The CDR3 region is CATHRKRTSYEQYF. The CDR3, as DNA: TGTGCCACCCACAGGAAGAGAACTTCCTACGAGCAGTACTTC.

The CDR3 here is CASSRVWGGSYNEQFF. The CDR3 DNA reads as TGCGCCAGCAGCCGCGTTTGGGGGGGCTCCTACAATGAGCAGTTCTTC. The V gene is TRBV4-3, the J gene TRBJ2-1, with 7 bases aligning to TRBD2. Germline CDR1 reads LGHNA; CDR2 reads YSLEER. With V trimmed by 4 bases and J by 0 bases, 6 bases remained unmatched. The CDR3 is 16 residues long.

This chain links TRBV19 with TRBJ1-1; D gene unclear. Germline-derived CDR1 and CDR2 are LNHDA and SQIVND (reference sequence). This CDR3 has 14 amino acids. Trimming removed 3 bases at V and 1 base at J, with 9 bases between. The CDR3 loop is CASSIRGTNTEAFF. The CDR3, as DNA: TGTGCCAGTAGTATTCGGGGAACGAACACTGAAGCTTTCTTT.

By sample share, this clone is large. The rearrangement links TRBV18 to TRBJ2-5, with D maybe TRBD2 (6 bases). Germline V gene data show CDR1 as KGHSH and CDR2 as LQKENI. The CDR3 runs 14 residues. Trimming removed 6 bases at V and 0 bases at J, with 11 bases between. The CDR3: CASSKRRDQETQYF. The CDR3 DNA reads TGTGCCAGCTCTAAAAGGAGGGACCAAGAGACCCAGTACTTC.

The gene calls are TRBV12-3 or TRBV12-4 and TRBJ1-1; D is uncertain. V lost 6 bases to trimming and J lost 6 bases, with 14 bases between them. CDR3 length: 13 residues. The CDR3 region is CASSSDRNAEAFF. The CDR3 nucleotides read TGTGCCAGCAGCAGCGACCGAAACGCTGAAGCTTTCTTT.

This clone was counted once. V and J are TRBV23-1 and TRBJ2-7, with 10 bases lining up with TRBD2. TRBV23-1 is assigned to the ORF class and has an uncertain function. The CDR3 extends over 20 amino acids. After removal of 0 bases from V and 3 bases from J, the junction contained 17 bases not matched to a gene. CDR3 residues: CASSQSSVAGGLQRHYEQYF. CDR3 nucleotide sequence: TGCGCCAGCAGTCAATCGTCGGTAGCGGGAGGTCTTCAACGCCACTACGAGCAGTACTTC.

The chain combines TRBV6-1 with TRBJ1-5, with no clear D. This CDR3 has 16 amino acids. V was pared by 4 bases and J by 1 base, with 14 bases between. CDR1 and CDR2 from the germline V gene are MNHNS and SASEGT. CDR3 DNA: TGTGCCAGCAGTGCCCCGAGTGGCAGGAGCAATCAGCCCCAGCATTTT. Its protein product is CASSAPSGRSNQPQHF.

The chain carries TRBV4-1 and TRBJ1-4; 7 nucleotides line up with TRBD1. CDR3 size: 14 residues. The ends lost 4 bases at V and 4 bases at J; junction bases unmatched: 3. Germline CDR1 MGHRA, CDR2 YSYEKL. The chain's CDR3 is CASSRGQFNEKLFF. Here the CDR3 DNA reads TGCGCCAGCAGCCGGGGACAGTTTAATGAAAAACTGTTTTTT.

The V and J genes are TRBV20-1 and TRBJ1-5; D perhaps matches TRBD1 (5 bases). This CDR3 has 11 residues. Germline CDR1 reads DFQATT; CDR2 reads SNEGSKA (reference sequence). V was shortened by 3 bases and J by 7 bases, with 7 bases between the two germline ends. The CDR3 spells CSASRVQPQHF. For the CDR3, the DNA is TGCAGTGCTAGCAGGGTCCAGCCCCAGCATTTT.

The chain joins TRBV19 to TRBJ1-5; 7 bases match TRBD1. Unmatched junction bases numbered 7, after V lost 3 bases and J lost 2 bases. In germline, CDR1 is LNHDA, CDR2 SQIVND (reference sequence). The CDR3 runs to 16 residues. The chain's CDR3 is CASSMDRPIGNQPQHF. CDR3 nucleotide sequence: TGTGCCAGTAGTATGGACAGGCCGATAGGCAATCAGCCCCAGCATTTT.

This clone occurred a few times. The chain combines TRBV9 with TRBJ2-2, with D perhaps TRBD1 (6 bases). This CDR3 region has 16 residues. V was clipped by 7 bases and J by 2 bases, with 18 bases between them. Per germline, CDR1 SGDLS and CDR2 YYNGEE. This CDR3 is CASSQGPGVNTGELFF. DNA of the CDR3: TGTGCCAGCTCCCAAGGGCCAGGGGTAAACACCGGGGAGCTGTTTTTT.

J is TRBJ2-7 and V is TRBV24-1; a weak D match, TRBD2 (5 bases). V was trimmed by 3 bases and J by 7 bases, leaving 18 bases between them. In germline, CDR1 is KGHDR, CDR2 SFDVKD. CDR3 size: 15 residues. This CDR3 reads CATSDLKGGTREQYF. The CDR3 coding sequence is TGTGCCACCAGTGATCTTAAGGGCGGTACTAGGGAGCAGTACTTC.

The chain is built from TRBV5-5 and TRBJ2-2, with D uncertain. CDR1 is SGHKS and CDR2 is YYEKEE in the germline V gene (reference sequence). This CDR3 is built from 13 residues. Between the trimmed V and J ends, which lost 4 bases and 1 base, there was a span of 5 bases. CDR3 nucleotides: TGTGCCAGCAGCCTGAGGAACACCGGGGAGCTGTTTTTT. Residues: CASSLRNTGELFF.

The CDR3 DNA reads TGCGCCAGCAGCCAAGATCGGAGCGGGAGCACAGATACGCAGTATTTT. Translation: CASSQDRSGSTDTQYF. The V gene is TRBV4-3, the J gene TRBJ2-3; weak D call: TRBD2 (6 bases). V gave up 0 bases and J gave up 0 bases, with 10 bases separating them. The CDR3 has 16 residues. In germline, CDR1 is LGHNA, CDR2 YSLEER.

The J gene is TRBJ2-1, the V gene TRBV28, with a tentative D call TRBD1 (6 bases). The CDR3 runs to 14 residues. Germline loops: CDR1 MDHEN, CDR2 SYDVKM. V dropped 2 bases and J dropped 6 bases, with 11 bases sitting between them. As DNA, the CDR3 is TGTGCCAGCAGTTTAAGTGTCAGGGGCAATGAGCAGTTCTTC. This translates into CASSLSVRGNEQFF.

The DNA of the CDR3 is TGTGCCAGCGGACAGGACAGGGAAGTCAACGAGCAGTACTTC. Protein: CASGQDREVNEQYF. V gene TRBV7-9 combines with J gene TRBJ2-7; 8 positions agree with TRBD1. V was pared by 8 bases and J by 5 bases, with 11 bases of the junction left unmatched. CDR1 SEHNR and CDR2 FQNEAQ come from the germline V gene (reference sequence). This CDR3 has 14 amino acids. Combining the CDR3 with reference TRBV7-9 and TRBJ2-7 gives the whole variable domain DTGVSQNPRHKITKRGQNVTFRCDPISEHNRLYWYRQTLGQGPEFLTYFQNEAQLEKSRLLSDRFSAERPKGSFSTLEIQRTEQGDSAMYLCASGQDREVNEQYFGPGTRLTVT.

This clone came up a few times. This chain joins TRBV11-1 and TRBJ1-1, with D possibly being TRBD1 (6 bases). Germline V gene sequence: CDR1 SGHAT, CDR2 FQDESV (reference sequence). CDR3 length: 15 amino acids. The V end was cut by 5 bases, the J end by 3 bases, with 16 bases between. The CDR3 sequence: CASSLNRVTDTEAFF. DNA for the CDR3: TGTGCCAGCAGCCTGAACAGGGTCACGGACACTGAAGCTTTCTTT. Full variable domain (remainder filled in from reference TRBV11-1 and TRBJ1-1): EAEVAQSPRYKITEKSQAVAFWCDPISGHATLYWYRQILGQGPELLVQFQDESVVDDSQLPKDRFSAERLKGVDSTLKIQPAELGDSAMYLCASSLNRVTDTEAFFGQGTRLTVV.

The CDR3, as DNA: TGTGCCAGCAGTTACTCGCCAGGGCTCAACAATCAGCCCCAGCATTTT. Its protein is CASSYSPGLNNQPQHF. The chain has TRBV6-5 and TRBJ1-5; the D gene is possibly TRBD1 (5 bases). CDR1 is MNHEY and CDR2 is SVGAGI in the germline V gene. The V and J ends lost 0 bases and 3 bases respectively, with 12 bases between them. The CDR3 loop spans 16 amino acids.

The chain employs TRBV7-2 and TRBJ2-1; D is perhaps TRBD2 (6 bases). CDR3 length equals 15 residues. Germline CDR1 and CDR2: SGHTA and FQGNSA. V lost 5 bases and J lost 3, with 14 bases in between. The CDR3 is CASSRTRESYNEQFF. The CDR3 bases are TGTGCCAGCAGCAGAACGCGGGAAAGCTACAATGAGCAGTTCTTC. Looking up the rest from reference TRBV7-2 and TRBJ2-1 gives the full variable domain: GAGVSQSPSNKVTEKGKDVELRCDPISGHTALYWYRQSLGQGLEFLIYFQGNSAPDKSGLPSDRFSAERTGGSVSTLTIQRTQQEDSAVYLCASSRTRESYNEQFFGPGTRLTVL.

J is TRBJ2-2 and V is TRBV30; TRBD1 matches 9 bases. With 7 bases clipped from V and 3 bases from J, the junction kept 6 bases outside the gene matches. Germline-derived CDR1 and CDR2 are GTSNPN and SVGIG (reference sequence). There are 14 residues in the CDR3. The CDR3 sequence: CASGQGHYTGELFF. The CDR3 DNA is TGTGCCTCTGGACAGGGGCACTACACCGGGGAGCTGTTTTTT.